The T cell receptor beta chain described here comes from a study of CD8 T cells in Susac syndrome. Random hexamers primed reverse transcription of about 0.5 to 1 ug RNA. Coverage of TCR beta CDR3 amplification by immunoSEQ multiplex PCR extended to 54 Vbeta and 13 Jbeta. TCRdb re-called the immunoSEQ multiplex PCR reads through MiXCR, storing one row per CDR3 protein. The table includes roughly 160,000 distinct CDR3 sequences, around 94% detected once. Study-wide results and caveats: The study recognized that its TCR sequencing and HLA analysis covered a relatively small number of individuals.

The CDR3 is made up of 18 amino acids. Trimming shortened V by 3 bases and J by 0 bases, and 18 bases separated the two germline ends. The V gene's germline CDR1 is DFQATT and CDR2 SNEGSKA (reference sequence). As concerns this clonotype: As yet, its antigen is unknown.

The TCR sequence derives from a human donor in good health. The specimen sequenced was CD4+ T cells from PBMCs. The rearrangement uses TRBV20-1 and TRBJ1-6, with no clear D. The chain's CDR3 is CSARAAGSSSSYNSPLHF. CDR3 DNA: TGCAGTGCTAGGGCGGCCGGGAGTTCCAGCTCCTATAATTCACCCCTCCACTTT.